This is a list of T cell receptor beta chains from one sample in a study of early T cells in non-severe SARS-CoV-2 infection. TCRdb itself ran the 5' RACE reads through MiXCR, one entry per CDR3 protein. The sample lists some 30,000 distinct CDR3 sequences; approximately 5.9% were seen once. The sample consisted of whole blood. Receptor source: an adult who was a healthcare worker with PCR-confirmed SARS-CoV-2 infection or an uninfected control (not recorded which). CDR3s leave out the opening cysteine and the closing phenylalanine or tryptophan. The order of the fields is V gene, J gene, CDR3 protein.

TRBV5-1	TRBJ2-6	ASSPSPLAGGANVLT
TRBV7-9	TRBJ2-7	ASSPGQRSYEQY
TRBV20-1	TRBJ1-1	SAEGHSEAF
TRBV19	TRBJ2-3	ASRGASTDTQY
TRBV20-1	TRBJ1-5	SARDTWGTLRGQPQH
TRBV10-1	TRBJ2-5	ASTGKRPAPQETQY
TRBV7-8	TRBJ2-3	ASSFSLPDTQY
TRBV5-1	TRBJ1-1	ASSLQGRNTEAF
TRBV5-1	TRBJ2-7	ASSEGGTGYSEQY
TRBV7-9	TRBJ2-7	ASSLGDRGGYEQY
TRBV3-1	TRBJ1-6	ASSQAGALNSPLH
TRBV11-3	TRBJ2-1	ASSFGVDRGNEQF
TRBV4-1	TRBJ2-2	ASSQGLANTGELF
TRBV27	TRBJ2-7	ASSFIGGKNYEQY
TRBV5-6	TRBJ1-3	ASSLGRPGNTIY